A selection of T cell receptor beta chains follows, all from one sample in a study of shared clonotypes between healthy human individuals. Profiled with immunoSEQ multiplex PCR; TCRdb holds only in-frame clones, not every one. The sample holds about 2.1 million clones, approximately 94% seen once. The sequencing sample was made of naive CD8+ T cells from PBMCs. Source of these receptors: a man between 18 and 29 years old in good health. Some clones in this sample may be carry-over from other donors' samples. Each CDR3 is given with its conserved first and last residue. D genes are given only for firm matches. Expanded clones get a size class; other rows say once, few or many, or leave the size out.

V	J	D	size	DNA	CDR3
TRBV11-2	TRBJ1-4	-	-	TGTGCCAGCAGCTGGGGAGTAGGGGGTCGCGAAAAACTGTTTTTT	CASSWGVGGREKLFF
TRBV7-9	TRBJ2-1	-	-	TGTGCCAGCAGCTTAGCGTCCGGGACACTTTACAATGAGCAGTTCTTC	CASSLASGTLYNEQFF
TRBV4-3	TRBJ2-7	TRBD2	once	TGCGCCAGCAGCCAAGAGGGGGGAGTAGTAGCGGGACCTAACGAGCAGTACTTC	CASSQEGGVVAGPNEQYF
TRBV9	TRBJ2-5	-	-	TGTGCCAGCAGCGTAGCATGGGGGAGAGAGACCCAGTACTTC	CASSVAWGRETQYF
TRBV7-6	TRBJ2-3	TRBD1	-	TGTGCCAGCAGCTTGGTTGGAAATGACAGGGGGTTTTCAGATACGCAGTATTTT	CASSLVGNDRGFSDTQYF
TRBV15	TRBJ2-7	TRBD2	-	TGTGCCACCAGCAGAGTTGGTAGCGGGGGCTCCTACGAGCAGTACTTC	CATSRVGSGGSYEQYF
TRBV4-1	TRBJ2-2	-	-	TGCGCCAGCAGCCAGGAGGGGGTACCGAACACCGGGGAGCTGTTTTTT	CASSQEGVPNTGELFF
TRBV27	TRBJ1-5	-	few	TGTGCCAGCAGTTTTGGGGGGGCCAATCAGCCCCAGCATTTT	CASSFGGANQPQHF
TRBV6-1	TRBJ2-4	-	-	TGTGCCAGCAGTGTACGTCCAAGGCACTTC	CASSVRPRHF
TRBV27	TRBJ1-4	-	-	TGTGCCAGCAGTCCCTGGACAGAGAGAGGGGAAAAACTGTTTTTT	CASSPWTERGEKLFF
TRBV9	TRBJ2-1	-	-	TGTGCCAGCAGAAACGACAATGAGCAGTTCTTC	CASRNDNEQFF
TRBV5-4	TRBJ2-5	-	-	TGTGCCAGCAGCTTCCTTTCCCGCCGAGAGACCCAGTACTTC	CASSFLSRRETQYF
TRBV6-6	TRBJ2-3	-	-	TGTGCCAGCAGTTACTCGGCGGCCCGCACAGATACGCAGTATTTT	CASSYSAARTDTQYF
TRBV4-1	TRBJ2-3	-	once	TGCGCCAGCAGCCAAGATGATATAGGGGTCGGGACAGATACGCAGTATTTT	CASSQDDIGVGTDTQYF
TRBV28	TRBJ2-2	TRBD2	-	TGTGCCAGCTGTCACACGACTAGCGGGAGAACCGGGGAGCTGTTTTTT	CASCHTTSGRTGELFF
TRBV7-8	TRBJ1-4	TRBD1	-	TGTGCCAGCAGCCACAATAAGGACGGGACAGAAAATGAAAAACTGTTTTTT	CASSHNKDGTENEKLFF
TRBV4-1	TRBJ1-1	-	few	TGCGCCAGCAGCCAAGCTGATATAGCTGAAGCTTTCTTT	CASSQADIAEAFF
TRBV6-6	TRBJ2-2	TRBD2	-	TGTGCCAGCAGATTTTTAGCGGGAGGGCCGGCCGGGGAGCTGTTTTTT	CASRFLAGGPAGELFF
TRBV2	TRBJ1-1	-	-	TGTGCCAGCAGTGAATCGGGGGCCACTGAAGCTTTCTTT	CASSESGATEAFF
TRBV6-1	TRBJ2-7	TRBD2	-	TGTGCCAGCAGGGGACTAGCGGGAGGCTACTACGAGCAGTACTTC	CASRGLAGGYYEQYF
TRBV5-1	TRBJ2-2	-	once	TGCGCCAGCAGCTTTTCTCAGGGTGGGACCGGGGAGCTGTTTTTT	CASSFSQGGTGELFF
TRBV5-1	TRBJ2-1	TRBD2	-	TGCGCCAGCAGCCCGGGCATGCTAGCGGCCAGCTCCTACAATGAGCAGTTCTTC	CASSPGMLAASSYNEQFF
TRBV6-5	TRBJ1-2	-	-	TGTGCCAGCAGACAAACAGGGAACTATGGCTACACCTTC	CASRQTGNYGYTF
TRBV19	TRBJ1-5	-	-	TGTGCCAGTAGTCTGGGCCGGGGGGCTGGCAATCAGCCCCAGCATTTT	CASSLGRGAGNQPQHF
TRBV4-1	TRBJ2-7	-	-	TGCGCCAGCAGCCCCTCCGGGACACCTTCCTCCTACGAGCAGTACTTC	CASSPSGTPSSYEQYF
TRBV7-2	TRBJ2-7	-	-	TGTGCCAGCAGCTTAGTCAGGGCCGAGCAGTACTTC	CASSLVRAEQYF
TRBV4-3	TRBJ2-1	-	-	TGCGCCAGCAGCCAAGAAAGTGTCGCGGGCAGCTCCTACAATGAGCAGTTCTTC	CASSQESVAGSSYNEQFF
TRBV5-3	TRBJ2-2	TRBD1	few	TGTGCCAGAAGCTCTGGGACAGGGAAAACCGGGGAGCTGTTTTTT	CARSSGTGKTGELFF
TRBV4-1	TRBJ2-7	TRBD1	-	TGCGCCAGCAGCCCAGCGACAGGGGCCTCCTACGAGCAGTACTTC	CASSPATGASYEQYF
TRBV7-9	TRBJ2-7	-	once	TGTGCCAGCAGCCAGTTAGACAGCTACGAGCAGTACTTC	CASSQLDSYEQYF
TRBV27	TRBJ2-7	TRBD2	-	TGTGCCAGCAGTTTATTCTCAGCGGGAGGTAACGAGCAGTACTTC	CASSLFSAGGNEQYF
TRBV10-2	TRBJ2-1	-	-	TGCGCCAGCAGTGAATCCGGGAACTACAATGAGCAGTTCTTC	CASSESGNYNEQFF
TRBV4-1	TRBJ2-2	TRBD1	-	TGCGCCAGCAGAGGACAGGGAACCGGGGAGCTGTTTTTT	CASRGQGTGELFF
TRBV4-1	TRBJ2-1	TRBD1	-	TGCGCCAGCAGCCAAGCCGGGACAGGCCCCTACAATGAGCAGTTCTTC	CASSQAGTGPYNEQFF
TRBV4-1	TRBJ2-7	TRBD2	-	TGCGCCAGCAGCCAAGGGCCTCGCCCAGCGGGGTCTACCTACGAGCAGTACTTC	CASSQGPRPAGSTYEQYF
TRBV10-3	TRBJ1-5	-	-	TGTGCCTCCCGCGGCGAGTTGAGCGGCAATCAGCCCCAGCATTTT	CASRGELSGNQPQHF
TRBV28	TRBJ1-2	-	-	TGTGCCAGCAGTCCGCGTGGCCTCTATGGCTACACCTTC	CASSPRGLYGYTF
TRBV2	TRBJ1-2	-	-	TGTGCCAGCAGTGAAAGGGGGGACTATGGCTACACCTTC	CASSERGDYGYTF
TRBV11-2	TRBJ1-1	-	-	TGTGCCAGCAGCCATTTTGGTCTAAACACTGAAGCTTTCTTT	CASSHFGLNTEAFF
TRBV5-4	TRBJ2-1	TRBD2	-	TGTGCCAGCAGCTTGGGGGCGGGAGAGGGGAATGAGCAGTTCTTC	CASSLGAGEGNEQFF
TRBV2	TRBJ2-2	TRBD2	-	TGTGCCAGCAGCGGGACTACCCCCGGGGAGCTGTTTTTT	CASSGTTPGELFF
TRBV5-1	TRBJ2-7	-	-	TGCGCCAGCAGCTTGGTTGGACCCGGCTACGAGCAGTACTTC	CASSLVGPGYEQYF
TRBV28	TRBJ2-5	-	-	TGTGCCAGCAGTCTGCTGCGGGCAGAGACCCAGTACTTC	CASSLLRAETQYF
TRBV7-8	TRBJ1-4	-	-	TGTGCCAGCAGCTTAGCGCTCCTGGCAACTAATGAAAAACTGTTTTTT	CASSLALLATNEKLFF
TRBV28	TRBJ2-2	TRBD1	-	TGTGCCAGCAGTTCCGTGACAGGGCCCGACACCGGGGAGCTGTTTTTT	CASSSVTGPDTGELFF
TRBV7-9	TRBJ1-3	-	-	TGTGCCAGCAGCCTTGGGGCTGGAAACACCATATATTTT	CASSLGAGNTIYF
TRBV7-8	TRBJ1-5	TRBD1	-	TGTGCCAGCAGCCGGACGGACAGGGGCGATCAGCCCCAGCATTTT	CASSRTDRGDQPQHF
TRBV28	TRBJ1-2	-	-	TGTGCCAGCAGATATGACAGGACTAACTATGGCTACACCTTC	CASRYDRTNYGYTF
TRBV29-1	TRBJ2-5	TRBD2	-	TGCAGCGTTGAAGATTTTTTACTAGCGGGAGGCAGGACCCAGTACTTC	CSVEDFLLAGGRTQYF
TRBV7-9	TRBJ2-3	-	-	TGTGCCAGCAGCTTAAGGACGTTCACAGATACGCAGTATTTT	CASSLRTFTDTQYF
TRBV28	TRBJ2-7	-	-	TGTGCCAGCAGTCCCGCGGGAACCGACTACGAGCAGTACTTC	CASSPAGTDYEQYF
TRBV29-1	TRBJ1-2	-	-	TGCAGCGTTGTTAGTTCCTCCTATGGCTACACCTTC	CSVVSSSYGYTF
TRBV6-5	TRBJ1-1	-	-	TGTGCCAGCAGATTTACAGCCAACACTGAAGCTTTCTTT	CASRFTANTEAFF